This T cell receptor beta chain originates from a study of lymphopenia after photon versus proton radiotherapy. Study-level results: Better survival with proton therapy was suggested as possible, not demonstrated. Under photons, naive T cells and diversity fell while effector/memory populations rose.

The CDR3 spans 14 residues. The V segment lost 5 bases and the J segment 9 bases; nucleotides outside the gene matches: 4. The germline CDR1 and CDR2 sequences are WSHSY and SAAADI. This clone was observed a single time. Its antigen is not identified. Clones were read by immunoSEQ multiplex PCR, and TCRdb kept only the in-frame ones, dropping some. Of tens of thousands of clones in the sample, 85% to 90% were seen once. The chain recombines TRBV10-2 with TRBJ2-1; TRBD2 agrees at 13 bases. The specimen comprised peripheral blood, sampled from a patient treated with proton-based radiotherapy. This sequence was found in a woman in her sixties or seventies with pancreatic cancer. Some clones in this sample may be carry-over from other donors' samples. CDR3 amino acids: CASSRTSGSGEQFF. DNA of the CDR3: TGCGCCAGCAGTCGGACTAGCGGGAGCGGTGAGCAGTTCTTC.